Shown below are 3 T cell receptor delta chains from a single sample sequenced in a study of γδ T cells in repeated Plasmodium falciparum infection. TCRdb called clones anew from the multiplex PCR reads with CATT. Counted here are 50,000 to 55,000 delta-chain clones, 1.9% occurring once; the ten biggest clones make up less than 30%. Gammadelta T cells were flow-sorted from PBMC into Vgamma9/Vdelta2+ and Vdelta2-negative populations for bulk analysis. Sequencing was carried out using gamma-delta T cells from blood. These receptors all stem from a pool of human donors (malaria-infected and uninfected, not separated).

In this sample, this clone turned up many times. A single base is all that separates this from a far larger clone, so a read error is likely. At the DNA level, this CDR3 is encoded by other sequences in the same sample as well. The V and J genes are TRAV38-2/DV8 and TRDJ1; 7 nucleotides match TRDD3. Here the J gene came from matching the DNA to germline, since TCRdb omits it. V lost 0 bases, J lost 2 bases, and 16 bases stayed unmatched. Germline CDR1 is TSESDYY and CDR2 is QEAYKQQN. The CDR3 runs 19 residues. The CDR3 DNA follows: TGTGCTTATAGGAGCGCCCCCCGGGGTGGATGGGGGAAGACCGATAAACTCATCTTT. Translation gives CAYRSAPRGGWGKTDKLIF.

In regard to this clone: This DNA's translation and the protein TCRdb lists, from a much larger clone, do not match at residue 5, likely due to a read error; the protein shown is translated from the DNA. The chain is built from TRDV2 and TRDJ1; D is uncertain. TCRdb carries no J gene annotation; the J gene was assigned here by matching the DNA with germline. The CDR3 extends over 13 amino acids. V was cut by 6 bases and J by 2 bases, with 12 bases left in between. Germline-derived CDR1 and CDR2 are GEAIGNYY and EKD. CDR3: CACWRIGTDKLIF. The CDR3 DNA follows: TGTGCCTGTTGGAGGATTGGGACCGATAAACTCATCTTT.

This clone was found many times. Given a far larger clone just one base away, this is likely a sequencing read error. The rearrangement links TRDV1 to TRDJ1; 7 bases match TRDD3. The CDR3 runs 24 residues. The V gene's germline CDR1 is TSWWSYY and CDR2 QGS. The CDR3 region has the DNA TGTGCTCTTGGGGAATACTTCGTATTTTCGGGGATAACCGTCCCAGTACACCAAGTCGATAAACTCACCTTT. Encoded protein: CALGEYFVFSGITVPVHQVDKLTF.